This T cell receptor (beta chain) is drawn from a study of cytomegalovirus exposure and HLA in healthy donors. Though nominally healthy at sampling, donors likely had unrecorded immune exposures. The study ran its PCR with 60 Vbeta and 13 Jbeta primers. Some clones are missing from TCRdb's copy, which holds only in-frame ones; the method was immunoSEQ multiplex PCR. The table lists 150,000 to 200,000 clones, about 78% of them singletons. Germline V lookup: CDR1 SNHLY, CDR2 FYNNEI. Trimming removed 7 bases at V and 0 bases at J, with 10 bases between. The CDR3 extends over 13 amino acids. Sequenced input: PBMCs. The chain combines TRBV2 with TRBJ2-7; tentative D call: TRBD1 (5 bases). The receptor was derived from a man between 60 and 75 years old in good health and CMV-seronegative. The CDR3 loop reads CASIIDSSYEQYF. The DNA of the CDR3 is TGTGCCAGCATTATAGACAGCTCCTACGAGCAGTACTTC.